The clone carrying this T cell receptor (beta chain) was observed a handful of times. Its antigen is still unknown. Regarding the study as a whole: The larger-cohort validation was restricted to a single TCR beta V-J rearrangement rather than whole repertoires.

From germline, CDR1 is DFQATT and CDR2 SNEGSKA (reference sequence). The CDR3 runs 15 residues. V shed 6 bases, J shed 3 bases, and the junction held 10 bases outside the gene matches. Each CDR3 protein gets one entry after TCRdb re-called the 5' RACE reads with MiXCR. The sample shows under 35,000 distinct CDR3 sequences, about a quarter of them seen only once. The clonotype was recovered from a female donor with breast cancer. The chain recombines TRBV20-1 with TRBJ1-4; 7 nucleotides line up with TRBD1. Sequencing input: naive CD4+ T cells sorted from a lymph node. Subset noted: naive CD4+ T cells, CD4+CD45RA+CD25-. The CDR3 coding sequence is TGCAGTGCCCTTAAAAGACAGGGCCCTAATGAAAAACTGTTTTTT. It encodes CSALKRQGPNEKLFF.